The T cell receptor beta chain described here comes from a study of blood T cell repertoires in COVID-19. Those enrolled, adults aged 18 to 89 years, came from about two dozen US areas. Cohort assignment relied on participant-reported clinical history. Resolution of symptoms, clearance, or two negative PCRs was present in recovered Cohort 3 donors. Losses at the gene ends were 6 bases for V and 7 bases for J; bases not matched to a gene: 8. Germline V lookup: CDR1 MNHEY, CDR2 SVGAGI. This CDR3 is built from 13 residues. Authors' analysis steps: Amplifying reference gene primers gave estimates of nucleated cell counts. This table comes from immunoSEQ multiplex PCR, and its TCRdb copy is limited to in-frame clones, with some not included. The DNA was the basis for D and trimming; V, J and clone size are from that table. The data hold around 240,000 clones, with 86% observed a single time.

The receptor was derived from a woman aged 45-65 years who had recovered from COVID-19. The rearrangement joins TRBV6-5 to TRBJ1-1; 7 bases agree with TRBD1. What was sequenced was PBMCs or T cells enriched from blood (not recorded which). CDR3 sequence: CASSRQGPGEAFF. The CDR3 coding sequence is TGTGCCAGCAGCAGACAGGGACCGGGTGAAGCTTTCTTT.